A selection of T cell receptor beta chains follows, all from one sample in a study of blood T cell repertoires in COVID-19. Sequencing was performed with immunoSEQ multiplex PCR; in TCRdb, only in-frame clones are kept and a portion is missing. The sample consists of 180,000 or so clones, around 88% of them appearing once. The sequenced sample was PBMCs or T cells enriched from blood (not recorded which). The receptors here all came from a woman in her forties or fifties in a cohort exposed to, infected with or recovered from COVID-19 (not recorded which). Both conserved end residues are part of each CDR3. Rows may omit the clone size; those that give it use once, few, many or a size class.

abundance: NA
v_gene: TRBV28
CDR3aa: CASKQGAHLDTQYF

abundance: NA
v_gene: TRBV28
CDR3aa: CASRSPGTGGNSPLHF

abundance: NA
v_gene: TRBV6-2/TRBV6-3
CDR3aa: CASSLLGLAGETQYF

abundance: NA
v_gene: TRBV9
CDR3aa: CASSRDSGYTF

abundance: NA
v_gene: TRBV15
CDR3aa: CATSSRVGNEKLFF

abundance: NA
v_gene: TRBV5-1
CDR3aa: CASSLYRPGGRNNEQFF

abundance: NA
v_gene: TRBV5-1
CDR3aa: CASSLARVDEQYF

abundance: NA
v_gene: TRBV27
CDR3aa: CASSSPRDYLGDEQFF

abundance: NA
v_gene: TRBV5-6
CDR3aa: CASSIGGDGYTF

abundance: once
v_gene: TRBV6-4
CDR3aa: CASSVERGYGYTF

abundance: NA
v_gene: TRBV19
CDR3aa: CASSVGQVSYGYTF

abundance: NA
v_gene: TRBV10-2
CDR3aa: CASSESLAGGRDTQYF

abundance: NA
v_gene: TRBV15
CDR3aa: CATSRDQVRAGEQYF

abundance: NA
v_gene: TRBV5-6
CDR3aa: CASSPGEGVGSPLHF

abundance: NA
v_gene: TRBV30
CDR3aa: CAWSVSGGQGQETQYF

abundance: many
v_gene: TRBV5-1
CDR3aa: CASSLSDQRGANVLTF

abundance: NA
v_gene: TRBV27
CDR3aa: CASSREGRLGKETQYF

abundance: NA
v_gene: TRBV18
CDR3aa: CASSREDLSNQPQHF

abundance: once
v_gene: TRBV7-2
CDR3aa: CASSFTGTQSEKLFF

abundance: NA
v_gene: TRBV4-2
CDR3aa: CASSPTPGQGAGYGYTF

abundance: NA
v_gene: TRBV5-1
CDR3aa: CASRPQPGQGARETQYF

abundance: NA
v_gene: TRBV6-6
CDR3aa: CASSSPDRGGGEKLFF

abundance: NA
v_gene: TRBV11-2
CDR3aa: CASSYGIYGYTF

abundance: NA
v_gene: TRBV7-9
CDR3aa: CASSPQSTEAFF

abundance: NA
v_gene: TRBV7-6
CDR3aa: CASSLGLQSDRAFF